A few counts support the clone carrying this TCR beta chain. RNA transcripts gave rise to amplified TCR beta CDR3 regions. HTBI primers were employed in a first-round RT-PCR of the TCR CDR3. From the multiplex PCR reads, TCRdb called clonotypes with MiXCR, one entry per CDR3 protein. In the table there are approximately 710,000 distinct CDR3 sequences, about 18% of which are singletons. The source of the sample is a study of T cells in Graves' hyperthyroidism and ophthalmopathy. The germline V and J ends were trimmed by 0 bases and 2 bases, with 8 bases remaining between them. Germline CDR1 and CDR2: MGHRA and YSYEKL. This CDR3 has 15 residues.

This chain uses TRBV4-1 with TRBJ2-1; maybe TRBD1 (6 bases). The sequenced sample was blood. This sequence originates from a man aged 45-65 years with Graves' hyperthyroidism. The CDR3 DNA sequence: TGCGCCAGCAGCCAAGAACAGGGACCCTACAATGAGCAGTTCTTC. Translation: CASSQEQGPYNEQFF.